Below are 11 T cell receptor beta chains sequenced from a single sample in a study of T cell responses to AZD1222 COVID-19 vaccine. The assay was immunoSEQ multiplex PCR, and TCRdb's table has in-frame clones only and misses some. The sample contains some 140,000 clones, roughly 80% of which appear only once. Sequencing was performed on peripheral blood, taken on day 0 of AZD1222 vaccination. These receptor sequences come from an adult in good health.

This chain links TRBV6-5 with TRBJ1-5, with a weak D call TRBD1 (5 bases). V lost 5 bases and J lost 9, with 14 bases in between. Germline assignment: CDR1 MNHEY and CDR2 SVGAGI. The CDR3 length is 13 residues. The CDR3 DNA follows: TGTGCCAGCAGTAATGGGGGGAGGGCGCCCCAGCATTTT. Protein sequence: CASSNGGRAPQHF.

J is TRBJ1-2 and V is TRBV24-1; TRBD1 aligns across 7 bases. The V and J ends lost 6 bases and 9 bases, in that order; junction bases with no gene match: 6. CDR1 is KGHDR and CDR2 is SFDVKD in the germline V gene. The length of the CDR3 is 12 residues. CDR3: CATSPRQGSYTF. The CDR3 DNA reads as TGTGCCACCAGTCCCAGACAGGGAAGCTACACCTTC.

The chain links TRBV6-6 to TRBJ1-3; tentatively, D is TRBD1 (6 bases). The CDR3 length is 16 residues. Germline V gene data show CDR1 as MNHNY and CDR2 as SVGAGI (reference sequence). V shed 5 bases and J shed 3 bases, with 17 bases lying between them. CDR3 sequence: CASSPTGPRGGNTIYF. The CDR3, as DNA: TGTGCCAGCAGTCCTACAGGGCCTCGGGGTGGAAACACCATATATTTT.

The chain employs TRBV19 and TRBJ2-7; D may be TRBD2 (6 bases). V lost 5 bases and J lost 5, with 19 bases in between. Germline values: CDR1 LNHDA, CDR2 SQIVND (reference sequence). The CDR3 has 15 amino acids. The DNA for the CDR3 is TGTGCCAGTAGTTACGGACACCGGGACTTACACGAGCAGTACTTC. Translation gives CASSYGHRDLHEQYF.

This chain links TRBV5-4 with TRBJ1-2; TRBD1 is a possible D gene (5 bases). Between the trimmed V and J ends, which lost 4 bases and 5 bases, there was a span of 24 bases. Per germline, CDR1 SGHNT and CDR2 YYREEE (reference sequence). The CDR3 is made up of 17 amino acids. The CDR3 loop reads CASSGETATDAVYGYTF. The CDR3, as DNA: TGTGCCAGCAGCGGGGAGACAGCCACGGACGCAGTATATGGCTACACCTTC. Full variable domain (rest looked up from reference TRBV5-4 and TRBJ1-2): ETGVTQSPTHLIKTRGQQVTLRCSSQSGHNTVSWYQQALGQGPQFIFQYYREEENGRGNFPPRFSGLQFPNYSSELNVNALELDDSALYLCASSGETATDAVYGYTFGSGTRLTVV.

The chain recombines TRBV6-5 with TRBJ1-1; possibly TRBD1 for D (5 bases). The germline V gene encodes CDR1 MNHEY and CDR2 SVGAGI. Trimming took 4 bases from V and 1 from J, leaving 13 bases between them. This CDR3 is 15 amino acids long. The CDR3 sequence: CASSLHLQGNTEAFF. Here the CDR3 DNA reads TGTGCCAGCAGTTTACACCTGCAGGGGAACACTGAAGCTTTCTTT.

The rearrangement uses TRBV5-1 and TRBJ1-1, with no clear D. The CDR3 totals 14 residues. V was shortened by 4 bases and J by 3 bases, with 13 bases between the two germline ends. Germline values: CDR1 SGHRS, CDR2 YFSETQ. CDR3 nucleotide sequence: TGCGCCAGCAGCCCCCAACAGACGGACACTGAAGCTTTCTTT. The encoded protein is CASSPQQTDTEAFF.

This chain links TRBV5-1 with TRBJ1-6, with D maybe TRBD1 (5 bases). The V end lost 0 bases, the J end lost 6 bases, and 7 bases lay between the germline ends. Per the germline V gene, CDR1 is SGHRS and CDR2 is YFSETQ. The CDR3 runs 14 residues. The CDR3 DNA is TGCGCCAGCAGCTTGGATGGGGGTAATTCACCCCTCCACTTT. Its protein is CASSLDGGNSPLHF.

The table lists this clone with a few counts. This chain joins TRBV19 and TRBJ2-1; TRBD2 aligns across 7 bases. This CDR3 contains 19 residues. Losses at the gene ends were 7 bases for V and 0 bases for J; bases not matched to a gene: 18. Germline CDR1 and CDR2: LNHDA and SQIVND (reference sequence). CDR3 bases: TGTGCCAGTACCCGAAAGGCCCGACGGTCGGGGGGCTCCTACAATGAGCAGTTCTTC. The encoded protein is CASTRKARRSGGSYNEQFF.

V gene TRBV11-3 combines with J gene TRBJ2-1; D is perhaps TRBD1 (6 bases). Trimming left V 4 bases short and J 11 bases short, with 9 bases between. The CDR3 spans 11 residues. Germline CDR1 reads SGHNT; CDR2 reads YENEEA. Here the CDR3 reads CASSSGQQQFF. The CDR3 nucleotides are TGTGCCAGCAGCTCCGGACAGCAGCAGTTCTTC.

The chain carries TRBV9 and TRBJ1-5; D is possibly TRBD1 (6 bases). The CDR3 is 15 amino acids. Trimming took off 0 bases at V and 7 bases at J, with 14 bases between the two ends. CDR1 and CDR2 from the germline V gene are SGDLS and YYNGEE. The CDR3 DNA follows: TGTGCCAGCAGCGTAGGGGATAGGGGGGTACAGCCCCAGCATTTT. Translated, it gives CASSVGDRGVQPQHF.